Listed here are 9 T cell receptor beta chains from one sample, sequenced in a study of blood T cell repertoires in COVID-19. The repertoire was sequenced with immunoSEQ multiplex PCR; TCRdb's copy has only in-frame clones and lacks some. The table lists around 140,000 clones, 81% of them singletons. Input material: peripheral blood. Receptors originate from a woman aged 55-75 years with active or convalescent COVID-19.

This clone was seen just once. The CDR3 DNA reads TGCGCCAGCAGCTTGGGCCCGATCGGGACCCAGTACTTC. Translated: CASSLGPIGTQYF. The V call is TRBV5-1, the J call TRBJ2-5; no definite D call. In germline, CDR1 is SGHRS, CDR2 YFSETQ. The CDR3 has 13 amino acids. V was pared by 0 bases and J by 7 bases, with 10 bases between. The complete variable domain, with remaining parts taken from reference TRBV5-1 and TRBJ2-5, reads KAGVTQTPRYLIKTRGQQVTLSCSPISGHRSVSWYQQTPGQGLQFLFEYFSETQRNKGNFPGRFSGRQFSNSRSEMNVSTLELGDSALYLCASSLGPIGTQYFGPGTRLLVL.

In nucleotides, the CDR3 is TGCGCCAGCAGCTTGGGGGGGCCCACCGGGGAGCTGTTTTTT. Protein: CASSLGGPTGELFF. V is TRBV5-1 and J is TRBJ2-2; a weak D match, TRBD1 (6 bases). The germline CDR1 and CDR2 sequences are SGHRS and YFSETQ. Trimming took off 0 bases at V and 4 bases at J, with 7 bases between the two ends. This CDR3 region has 14 residues. The variable domain in full, with the rest retrieved from reference TRBV5-1 and TRBJ2-2, is KAGVTQTPRYLIKTRGQQVTLSCSPISGHRSVSWYQQTPGQGLQFLFEYFSETQRNKGNFPGRFSGRQFSNSRSEMNVSTLELGDSALYLCASSLGGPTGELFFGEGSRLTVL.

The V call is TRBV7-2, the J call TRBJ1-2; D gene uncertain. Germline CDR1 is SGHTA and CDR2 is FQGNSA. This CDR3 contains 14 residues. Trimming removed 5 bases from V and 2 bases from J, with 12 bases in between. For the CDR3, the DNA is TGTGCCAGCAGCCCGCGGGAGAGGAACTATGGCTACACCTTC. Amino acid sequence: CASSPRERNYGYTF. Using reference TRBV7-2 and TRBJ1-2 for the parts outside the CDR3, the full variable domain is GAGVSQSPSNKVTEKGKDVELRCDPISGHTALYWYRQSLGQGLEFLIYFQGNSAPDKSGLPSDRFSAERTGGSVSTLTIQRTQQEDSAVYLCASSPRERNYGYTFGSGTRLTVV.

The rearrangement joins TRBV18 to TRBJ1-2, with D hard to call. Deletions cut 6 bases from V and 3 bases from J, with 11 bases between. CDR1 and CDR2 from the germline V gene are KGHSH and LQKENI. CDR3 length: 13 amino acids. The CDR3 loop reads CASSRTEDYGYTF. The CDR3 DNA is TGTGCCAGCTCGCGGACGGAGGACTATGGCTACACCTTC.

The chain recombines TRBV12-3 or TRBV12-4 with TRBJ1-2; possible D gene TRBD1, 6 bases. The CDR3 sequence is 12 residues long. V shed 6 bases and J shed 8 bases, with 13 bases lying between them. The CDR3 nucleotides are TGTGCCAGCAGCCCAGGGGCAAGAGGCTACACCTTC. It translates to CASSPGARGYTF.

The rearrangement joins TRBV15 to TRBJ2-7, with D possibly matching TRBD1 (6 bases). From germline, CDR1 is LNHNV and CDR2 YYDKDF (reference sequence). This CDR3 is built from 13 residues. V dropped 4 bases and J dropped 4 bases, with 11 bases sitting between them. CDR3 region: CATSTNTGYEQYF. The CDR3 DNA is TGTGCCACCAGCACTAACACAGGGTACGAGCAGTACTTC. Using reference TRBV15 and TRBJ2-7 for the parts outside the CDR3, the full variable domain is DAMVIQNPRYQVTQFGKPVTLSCSQTLNHNVMYWYQQKSSQAPKLLFHYYDKDFNNEADTPDNFQSRRPNTSFCFLDIRSPGLGDTAMYLCATSTNTGYEQYFGPGTRLTVT.

Written as DNA, the CDR3 is TGCGCCAGCAGCTTGGGATTACAGGGGGCGGGTAATTCACCCCTCCACTTT. Its protein is CASSLGLQGAGNSPLHF. The J gene is TRBJ1-6, the V gene TRBV5-1, with 9 nucleotides matching TRBD1. Unmatched junction bases numbered 7, after V lost 0 bases and J lost 6 bases. CDR1 and CDR2 (germline): SGHRS, YFSETQ. This CDR3 comprises 17 residues. Filled out from reference TRBV5-1 and TRBJ1-6, the complete variable domain reads KAGVTQTPRYLIKTRGQQVTLSCSPISGHRSVSWYQQTPGQGLQFLFEYFSETQRNKGNFPGRFSGRQFSNSRSEMNVSTLELGDSALYLCASSLGLQGAGNSPLHFGNGTRLTVT.

This clone has a single count. The chain uses TRBV6-5 and TRBJ1-1; D gene ambiguous. Germline V CDR1 and CDR2: MNHEY, SVGAGI. This CDR3 spans 13 amino acids. The V and J ends lost 2 bases and 1 base respectively, with 5 bases between them. CDR3 amino acids: CASSYAQNTEAFF. The CDR3 DNA sequence: TGTGCCAGCAGTTACGCGCAGAACACTGAAGCTTTCTTT.

The chain links TRBV28 to TRBJ1-2, with TRBD1 matching over 9 bases. CDR3 length: 13 residues. Germline CDR1 MDHEN, CDR2 SYDVKM. The V gene end was trimmed by 7 bases and the J gene end by 5 bases; junction bases not matched to a gene: 5. The CDR3 protein is CASKGQGEYGYTF. The CDR3, as DNA: TGTGCCAGCAAGGGACAGGGAGAGTATGGCTACACCTTC.